This is a list of T cell receptor beta chains from one sample in a study of blood T cell repertoires in COVID-19. Clones were read by immunoSEQ multiplex PCR, and TCRdb kept only the in-frame ones, dropping some. The sample lists hundreds of thousands of clones, 82% occurring once. Sequencing was carried out using peripheral blood. The receptor source for this set is a woman in her 70s with acute or convalescent COVID-19. CDR3s include the opening cysteine and the closing phenylalanine or tryptophan. The D gene is left open where the match is weak. The size field is filled for only some rows; it gives once, few, many or a size class.

clone size,V gene,J gene,D gene,CDR3 protein,CDR3 DNA
NA,TRBV7-2,TRBJ2-1,TRBD2,CASRSSGGANEQFF,TGTGCCAGCAGGTCTAGCGGGGGAGCTAATGAGCAGTTCTTC
few,TRBV5-6,TRBJ1-1,TRBD1,CASDRGKGTEAFF,TGTGCCAGCGACAGGGGGAAGGGCACTGAAGCTTTCTTT
once,TRBV5-1,TRBJ2-5,TRBD1,CASSLTPTGGSETQYF,TGCGCCAGCAGCTTGACCCCGACAGGGGGTTCGGAGACCCAGTACTTC
NA,TRBV4-2,TRBJ2-7,TRBD1,CASSSRTGSVEQYF,TGTGCCAGCTCCTCTAGGACAGGGAGTGTCGAGCAGTACTTC
NA,TRBV5-1,TRBJ2-5,TRBD2,CASSLGISGGQETQYF,TGCGCCAGCAGCTTGGGTATTAGCGGGGGCCAAGAGACCCAGTACTTC
NA,TRBV6-2/TRBV6-3,TRBJ1-3,NA,CASSYGGFSGNTIYF,TGTGCCAGCAGTTATGGCGGATTCTCTGGAAACACCATATATTTT
NA,TRBV5-4,TRBJ1-2,TRBD1,CASRGQAYGYTF,TGTGCCAGCCGAGGACAGGCCTATGGCTACACCTTC
NA,TRBV4-3,TRBJ1-2,NA,CASSQSLRAQGYTF,TGCGCCAGCAGCCAGAGCCTGAGGGCCCAAGGCTACACCTTC
NA,TRBV10-2,TRBJ1-2,NA,CASSAQGAGYTF,TGCGCCAGCAGTGCGCAGGGTGCTGGCTACACCTTC
NA,TRBV7-9,TRBJ1-1,NA,CASSLTVIPNTEAFF,TGTGCCAGCAGCTTAACAGTGATCCCAAACACTGAAGCTTTCTTT
NA,TRBV18,TRBJ1-6,TRBD1,CASARTGINSPLHF,TGTGCCAGCGCAAGGACAGGGATTAATTCACCCCTCCACTTT
NA,TRBV29-1,TRBJ1-2,NA,CSVDFFTDGYTF,TGCAGCGTTGATTTCTTTACAGATGGCTACACCTTC
NA,TRBV20-1,TRBJ1-5,NA,CSASSGGFSNQPQHF,TGCAGTGCTAGTTCCGGGGGTTTTAGCAATCAGCCCCAGCATTTT
NA,TRBV7-9,TRBJ1-6,TRBD1,CASSSGVPGGSYNSPLHF,TGTGCCAGCAGCTCAGGTGTACCAGGGGGCTCCTATAATTCACCCCTCCACTTT
NA,TRBV6-2/TRBV6-3,TRBJ1-5,NA,CASSPTADYQPQHF,TGTGCCAGCAGCCCGACAGCCGATTATCAGCCCCAGCATTTT
NA,TRBV19,TRBJ1-1,NA,CASSNSVPGTEAFF,TGTGCCAGTAGTAACTCCGTACCGGGCACTGAAGCTTTCTTT
NA,TRBV19,TRBJ1-2,NA,CASSRGLTGPYGYTF,TGTGCCAGTAGTAGGGGACTAACCGGGCCCTATGGCTACACCTTC
NA,TRBV25-1,TRBJ2-7,TRBD1,CASSDWDRGRNEQYF,TGTGCCAGCAGTGATTGGGACAGGGGGCGCAACGAGCAGTACTTC
NA,TRBV5-1,TRBJ1-6,NA,CASSLLGSNSPLHF,TGCGCCAGCAGCTTGTTGGGCAGTAATTCACCCCTCCACTTT
NA,TRBV10-3,TRBJ1-6,NA,CAIRTGSYNSPLHF,TGTGCCATCAGGACAGGCTCCTATAATTCACCCCTCCACTTT
NA,TRBV7-8,TRBJ2-5,TRBD1,CASSASGTGIQETQYF,TGTGCCAGCAGCGCTTCCGGGACAGGGATACAAGAGACCCAGTACTTC
NA,TRBV12-3/TRBV12-4,TRBJ1-2,NA,CASTFPDSF,TGTGCCAGCACCTTCCCAGATTCCTTC
NA,TRBV27,TRBJ1-1,TRBD1,CASSGQEAENTEAFF,TGTGCCAGCAGCGGACAGGAAGCCGAAAACACTGAAGCTTTCTTT
NA,TRBV6-5,TRBJ1-1,TRBD1,CASSPRTGVNTEAFF,TGTGCCAGCAGTCCGCGGACAGGAGTGAACACTGAAGCTTTCTTT
NA,TRBV4-1,TRBJ1-5,NA,CASSQDNFQPQHF,TGCGCCAGCAGCCAAGATAATTTTCAGCCCCAGCATTTT
NA,TRBV7-2,TRBJ2-7,NA,CASSTRGAGPYEQYF,TGTGCCAGCAGTACCAGGGGGGCAGGTCCCTACGAGCAGTACTTC
once,TRBV5-1,TRBJ2-3,TRBD2,CASRGGLVTDTQYF,TGCGCCAGCCGGGGGGGACTCGTCACAGATACGCAGTATTTT
NA,TRBV19,TRBJ1-3,NA,CASSGSWSGPNTIYF,TGTGCCAGTAGTGGATCGTGGAGCGGCCCAAACACCATATATTTT
NA,TRBV7-6,TRBJ1-3,NA,CASSREPSSPGNTIYF,TGTGCCAGCAGCCGCGAGCCCTCGTCACCTGGAAACACCATATATTTT
NA,TRBV3-1/TRBV3-2,TRBJ1-1,NA,CASTTASFTEAFF,TGTGCCAGCACCACAGCATCCTTCACTGAAGCTTTCTTT
NA,TRBV2,TRBJ1-5,NA,CASRAAIDSNQPQHF,TGTGCCAGCAGGGCGGCGATTGATAGCAATCAGCCCCAGCATTTT
NA,TRBV2,TRBJ1-2,TRBD1,CASRVSGGQVYGYTF,TGTGCCAGCAGGGTTAGTGGGGGACAGGTCTATGGCTACACCTTC
NA,TRBV12-3/TRBV12-4,TRBJ1-1,TRBD1,CASSGQGRTEAFF,TGTGCCAGCAGTGGACAGGGGAGGACTGAAGCTTTCTTT
NA,TRBV13,TRBJ2-2,TRBD2,CASSSQRGGSTGELFF,TGTGCCAGCAGCTCCCAGCGGGGGGGCAGTACCGGGGAGCTGTTTTTT
NA,TRBV28,TRBJ1-5,NA,CASSLEGGPGNQPQHF,TGTGCCAGCAGTTTAGAGGGGGGGCCAGGCAATCAGCCCCAGCATTTT
once,TRBV18,TRBJ2-7,TRBD1,CASSNRDLRTGGPKYF,TGTGCCAGCTCTAACCGAGACTTGAGGACAGGCGGACCCAAGTACTTC
NA,TRBV5-8,TRBJ2-3,TRBD1,CASSLNAGTVYTDTQYF,TGTGCCAGCAGCTTGAATGCCGGGACAGTTTACACAGATACGCAGTATTTT
NA,TRBV6-5,TRBJ2-2,NA,CASSYSFGQPSGELFF,TGTGCCAGCAGTTACTCGTTCGGACAGCCCTCCGGGGAGCTGTTTTTT
NA,TRBV6-1,TRBJ1-5,NA,CASRGGALNQHF,TGTGCCAGCAGGGGAGGGGCGTTAAATCAGCATTTT
NA,TRBV12-2,TRBJ1-4,NA,CASRLQLTGSYEKLFF,TGTGCAAGTCGCCTCCAGCTGACAGGGAGCTACGAAAAACTGTTTTTT
NA,TRBV2,TRBJ1-2,TRBD1,CASTEEGARGYTF,TGTGCCAGCACGGAGGAGGGGGCTAGGGGCTACACCTTC